This T cell receptor beta chain was found in a study of Graves' ophthalmopathy and Graves' hyperthyroidism. Study outcomes and limitations: Blood also carried most expanded thyroid clonotypes exceeding 0.001 frequency.

Amplified TCR beta CDR3 regions were obtained using RNA transcripts as template. The first-round RT-PCR employed HTBI primers together with the Qiagen OneStep RT-PCR kit. A multiplex PCR was then performed as the second round. TCRdb reprocessed the multiplex PCR reads via MiXCR and lists one record per CDR3 protein. The sample has around 520,000 distinct CDR3 sequences, roughly 39% seen once. The V gene's germline CDR1 is SQVTM and CDR2 ANQGSEA. CDR3 length: 10 residues. V was clipped by 6 bases and J by 5 bases, with 4 bases between them. Aged 18 to 65, hyperthyroidism patients had new diagnoses of under 2 months' duration. A diagnosis was made from clinical symptoms together with serum thyroxine, TRAb, thyroid ultrasound and orbital computed tomography. On this clonotype itself: Its matching antigen is unknown.

The chain has TRBV29-1 and TRBJ2-2; unclear D gene. The clonotype originates from an adult man with Graves' hyperthyroidism. The sample taken for sequencing was peripheral blood or thyroid tissue (not recorded which). CDR3 coding DNA: TGCAGCGTCACTACCGGGGAGCTGTTTTTT. As protein: CSVTTGELFF.